One sample yielded the 24 T cell receptor beta chains listed below, sequenced in a study of T cell responses to AZD1222 COVID-19 vaccine (TCRdb year 2021). Library method: the immunoSEQ multiplex PCR assay. In its TCRdb copy, this immuneACCESS table keeps in-frame sequences only and misses some clones. Where compared with another copy, unresolved V genes explain less than half of these, and the others have no known cause. For this sample the table gives 85,000 to 120,000 clones, of which around 87% were detected only once. The ten largest account for about 5% of the sample. Sample time point, as interpreted from the label and publication: baseline before first vaccination. The input for sequencing was peripheral blood, taken on day 0 of AZD1222 vaccination. The receptors were sampled from an adult in good health.

The rearrangement joins TRBV30 to TRBJ1-1; D might be TRBD1 (5 bases). Germline V gives CDR1 GTSNPN, CDR2 SVGIG (reference sequence). Deletions cut 5 bases from V and 4 bases from J, with 14 bases between. The CDR3 is 13 amino acids. The DNA of the CDR3 is TGTGCCTGGGACCGGGACGGAGGCACTGAAGCTTTCTTT. Its translation: CAWDRDGGTEAFF. Based on the CDR3 plus reference TRBV30 and TRBJ1-1, the full variable domain is SQTIHQWPATLVQPVGSPLSLECTVEGTSNPNLYWYRQAAGRGLQLLFYSVGIGQISSEVPQNLSASRPQDRQFILSSKKLLLSDSGFYLCAWDRDGGTEAFFGQGTRLTVV.

The CDR3 region has the DNA TGTGCCAGCAGCATGATTTCGGGACTAGCGGACACCGGGGAGCTGTTTTTT. The encoded protein is CASSMISGLADTGELFF. The genes are TRBV7-6 and TRBJ2-2; the match to TRBD2 covers 11 bases. Germline CDR1 and CDR2: SGHVS and FNYEAQ. Germline trimming cut 5 bases from V and 3 bases from J; bases unmatched to any gene: 8. There are 17 residues in the CDR3.

The V and J genes are TRBV6-2 or TRBV6-3 and TRBJ1-1; D call uncertain. V lost 4 bases, J lost 8 bases, and 8 bases lay in between. CDR3 length: 11 amino acids. Germline V gives CDR1 MNHEY, CDR2 SVGEGT. Here the CDR3 reads CASSWRQEAFF. The CDR3 bases are TGTGCCAGCAGTTGGCGGCAAGAAGCTTTCTTT.

The J gene is TRBJ1-6, the V gene TRBV7-8, with D unclear. With 1 base removed from V and 4 bases from J, the gap between germline ends came to 8 bases. Germline-derived CDR1 and CDR2 are SGHVS and FQNEAQ. The CDR3 has 15 amino acids. The CDR3 DNA follows: TGTGCCAGCAGCTTAGATGGGAGTTATAATTCACCCCTCCACTTT. Translation gives CASSLDGSYNSPLHF.

This clone was observed a single time. The chain joins TRBV6-2 or TRBV6-3 to TRBJ2-2; no definite D call. Germline CDR1 MNHEY, CDR2 SVGEGT. V lost 2 bases, J lost 4 bases, and 11 bases lay in between. The CDR3 has 15 amino acids. CDR3 DNA: TGTGCCAGCAGTTACATGGGCAGGCCCACCGGGGAGCTGTTTTTT. Its translation is CASSYMGRPTGELFF.

This clone was seen only a few times. J is TRBJ2-2 and V is TRBV21-1; the DNA was not compared with TRBD2, the D call given in the table. TRBV21-1 corresponds to a pseudogene. The CDR3 is made up of 16 amino acids. Here the CDR3 DNA reads TGTCCACCCGGCGTCGGGTATGAACCTTGGACCGGGGAGCTGTTTTTT. It is translated as CPPGVGYEPWTGELFF.

This sequence joins TRBV6-5 and TRBJ1-1; D not certain. Per the germline V gene, CDR1 is MNHEY and CDR2 is SVGAGI. V lost 2 bases and J lost 1, with 8 bases in between. The CDR3 runs 14 residues. The CDR3 spells CASSYSSANTEAFF. CDR3 nucleotide sequence: TGTGCCAGCAGTTACAGCTCGGCGAACACTGAAGCTTTCTTT.

This clone was seen a single time. This chain links TRBV5-1 with TRBJ1-6, with 7 bases fitting TRBD1. After removal of 0 bases from V and 9 bases from J, the junction contained 3 bases not matched to a gene. CDR1 and CDR2 (germline): SGHRS, YFSETQ. The CDR3 contains 14 residues. The CDR3 here is CASSLGQGSSPLHF. Written as DNA, the CDR3 is TGCGCCAGCAGCTTGGGACAGGGCAGTTCACCCCTCCACTTT.

This clone was seen only a few times. The rearrangement joins TRBV7-8 to TRBJ2-7; D is undetermined. Germline lookup yields CDR1 SGHVS and CDR2 FQNEAQ. The CDR3 is made up of 13 amino acids. Between the trimmed V and J ends, which lost 5 bases and 4 bases, there was a span of 12 bases. The CDR3 protein is CASSPTGTYEQYF. The CDR3 DNA reads as TGTGCCAGCAGCCCGACTGGAACTTACGAGCAGTACTTC. Filled out from reference TRBV7-8 and TRBJ2-7, the complete variable domain reads GAGVSQSPRYKVAKRGQDVALRCDPISGHVSLFWYQQALGQGPEFLTYFQNEAQLDKSGLPSDRFFAERPEGSVSTLKIQRTQQEDSAVYLCASSPTGTYEQYFGPGTRLTVT.

This chain joins TRBV6-4 and TRBJ2-1, with TRBD1 matching 9 bases. J was trimmed by 3 bases and V by 0 bases; bases with no gene match: 0. The CDR3 runs 15 residues. The germline CDR1 and CDR2 sequences are MRHNA and SNTAGT. DNA of the CDR3: TGTGCCAGCAGTGACTCGACAGGGGGCTACAATGAGCAGTTCTTC. As protein: CASSDSTGGYNEQFF.

The V and J genes are TRBV9 and TRBJ1-3; no reliable D call. This CDR3 spans 15 amino acids. Germline values: CDR1 SGDLS, CDR2 YYNGEE. V was clipped by 4 bases and J by 4 bases, with 15 bases between them. CDR3 protein: CASSPTFGLGNTIYF. CDR3 coding DNA: TGTGCCAGCAGCCCTACCTTCGGTCTGGGAAACACCATATATTTT.

This chain uses TRBV5-1 with TRBJ2-5; 8 bases match TRBD2. V was clipped by 4 bases and J by 1 base; unmatched bases: 3. The CDR3 covers 14 residues. CDR1 is SGHRS and CDR2 is YFSETQ in the germline V gene. This CDR3 reads CASSERGTQETQYF. CDR3 bases: TGCGCCAGCAGCGAGCGGGGGACCCAAGAGACCCAGTACTTC. Full variable domain (outside the CDR3, taken from reference TRBV5-1 and TRBJ2-5): KAGVTQTPRYLIKTRGQQVTLSCSPISGHRSVSWYQQTPGQGLQFLFEYFSETQRNKGNFPGRFSGRQFSNSRSEMNVSTLELGDSALYLCASSERGTQETQYFGPGTRLLVL.

This chain links TRBV5-4 with TRBJ1-6; D remains unclear. There are 14 residues in the CDR3. Looked up from germline, CDR1 is SGHNT and CDR2 is YYREEE (reference sequence). Trimming left V 0 bases short and J 9 bases short, with 10 bases between. This CDR3 reads CASSLGAEGSPLHF. For the CDR3, the DNA is TGTGCCAGCAGCTTGGGGGCGGAGGGTTCACCCCTCCACTTT.

This clone has a single count. The V gene is TRBV3-1 (or the pseudogene TRBV3-2), the J gene TRBJ2-1; 12 bases line up with TRBD2. The CDR3 has 18 amino acids. The J segment lost 9 bases and the V segment lost 0 bases, leaving 12 bases of the junction unmatched. Germline CDR1 LGHDT, CDR2 YNNKEL (reference sequence). The CDR3 protein is CASSQEAPLAGGAGEQFF. CDR3 DNA sequence: TGTGCCAGCAGCCAAGAAGCCCCTCTAGCGGGAGGGGCGGGTGAGCAGTTCTTC.

This clone showed up just a few times. The chain links TRBV7-3 to TRBJ1-2, with 10 bases aligning to TRBD1. The CDR3 runs 16 residues. Germline V gene sequence: CDR1 SGHTA, CDR2 FQGTGA. Trimming at V came to 0 bases and at J to 7 bases, leaving 8 bases not matched to a gene. The CDR3 nucleotides read TGTGCCAGCAGCTTAACGGGACAGGGGACCCTCTTTGGCTACACCTTC. The encoded protein is CASSLTGQGTLFGYTF.

Written as DNA, the CDR3 is TGTGCCAGCAGCACCTTTTGGGAGGGAGGGGGCAATGAGCAGTTCTTC. Protein sequence: CASSTFWEGGGNEQFF. V gene TRBV11-2 combines with J gene TRBJ2-1; a weak D match, TRBD2 (7 bases). With 5 bases removed from V and 6 bases from J, the gap between germline ends came to 20 bases. Per the germline V gene, CDR1 is SGHAT and CDR2 is FQNNGV. This CDR3 has 16 amino acids.

The V call is TRBV12-3 or TRBV12-4, the J call TRBJ2-2; D unresolved. Trimming removed 2 bases from V and 5 bases from J, with 6 bases in between. The length of the CDR3 is 13 residues. CDR3 nucleotides: TGTGCCAGCAGTTTACTGTCTACCGGGGAGCTGTTTTTT. Residues: CASSLLSTGELFF.

The CDR3 bases are TGTGCCACCAGCAGCCCGGACAGAGGGGATGAAAAACTGTTTTTT. It specifies CATSSPDRGDEKLFF. The chain couples TRBV15 to TRBJ1-4, with D perhaps TRBD1 (6 bases). Germline V gene sequence: CDR1 LNHNV, CDR2 YYDKDF (reference sequence). V dropped 3 bases and J dropped 6 bases, with 14 bases sitting between them. CDR3 length: 15 residues. Supplemented by reference TRBV15 and TRBJ1-4, the full variable domain reads DAMVIQNPRYQVTQFGKPVTLSCSQTLNHNVMYWYQQKSSQAPKLLFHYYDKDFNNEADTPDNFQSRRPNTSFCFLDIRSPGLGDTAMYLCATSSPDRGDEKLFFGSGTQLSVL.

The chain links TRBV18 to TRBJ2-3; D unclear. The V gene lost 2 bases and the J gene lost 8 bases, with 14 bases spanning the gap. The CDR3 totals 14 residues. Germline V CDR1 and CDR2: KGHSH, LQKENI. The CDR3 loop reads CASSPKGGPTTQYF. CDR3 DNA sequence: TGTGCCAGCTCACCAAAAGGCGGTCCCACTACGCAGTATTTT.

V and J are TRBV28 and TRBJ2-7, with 7 bases matching TRBD1. The germline gives CDR1 MDHEN, CDR2 SYDVKM. This CDR3 region has 14 residues. The trim removed 3 bases at V and 9 bases at J, leaving 11 bases unmatched. The CDR3, as DNA: TGTGCCAGCAGTTTCAGTGACAGGGTAGGTAGGCAGTACTTC. It yields the protein CASSFSDRVGRQYF.

V is TRBV6-1 and J is TRBJ2-7, with D tentatively TRBD2 (6 bases). This CDR3 comprises 15 residues. From germline, CDR1 is MNHNS and CDR2 SASEGT. V was clipped by 0 bases and J by 3 bases, with 12 bases between them. The CDR3 bases are TGTGCCAGCAGTGAAGCGCTTCAGGGAGGCTACGAGCAGTACTTC. Its protein is CASSEALQGGYEQYF.

The chain carries TRBV2 and TRBJ1-3; D remains unclear. The CDR3 contains 14 residues. V lost 3 bases, J lost 0 bases, and 6 bases lay in between. Looked up from germline, CDR1 is SNHLY and CDR2 is FYNNEI. The CDR3 sequence: CASSERISGNTIYF. DNA for the CDR3: TGTGCCAGCAGTGAGCGGATCTCTGGAAACACCATATATTTT.

The chain links TRBV6-6 to TRBJ1-1, with D perhaps matching TRBD1 (5 bases). This CDR3 spans 13 amino acids. V was clipped by 10 bases and J by 0 bases, with 12 bases between them. In germline, CDR1 is MNHNY, CDR2 SVGAGI (reference sequence). The CDR3: CATEGSMNTEAFF. CDR3 coding DNA: TGTGCCACCGAGGGGTCAATGAACACTGAAGCTTTCTTT.

The rearrangement uses TRBV11-3 and TRBJ2-2; D may be TRBD1 (6 bases). V was trimmed by 4 bases and J by 1 base, leaving 10 bases between them. CDR1 and CDR2 (germline): SGHNT, YENEEA. This CDR3 is 15 amino acids long. The CDR3 DNA is TGTGCCAGCAGCTACGAGACAGGGAACACCGGGGAGCTGTTTTTT. Protein: CASSYETGNTGELFF.